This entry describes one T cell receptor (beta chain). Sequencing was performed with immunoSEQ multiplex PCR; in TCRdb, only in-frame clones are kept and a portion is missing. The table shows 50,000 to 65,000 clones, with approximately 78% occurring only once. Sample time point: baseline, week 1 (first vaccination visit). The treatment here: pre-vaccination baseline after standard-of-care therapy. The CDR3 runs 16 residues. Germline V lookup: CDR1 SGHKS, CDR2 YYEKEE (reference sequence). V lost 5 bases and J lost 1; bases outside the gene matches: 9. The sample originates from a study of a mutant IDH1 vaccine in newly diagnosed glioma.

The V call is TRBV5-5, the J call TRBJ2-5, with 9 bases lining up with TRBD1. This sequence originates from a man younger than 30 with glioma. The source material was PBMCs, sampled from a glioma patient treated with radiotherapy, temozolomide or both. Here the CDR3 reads CASRFRDREVQETQYF. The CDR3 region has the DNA TGTGCCAGCAGATTCCGGGACAGGGAAGTCCAAGAGACCCAGTACTTC. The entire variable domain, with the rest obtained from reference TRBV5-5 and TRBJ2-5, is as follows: DAGVTQSPTHLIKTRGQQVTLRCSPISGHKSVSWYQQVLGQGPQFIFQYYEKEERGRGNFPDRFSARQFPNYSSELNVNALLLGDSALYLCASRFRDREVQETQYFGPGTRLLVL.